This entry describes one T cell receptor (beta chain). Antigen unknown. The same CDR3 also results from other DNA sequences found in this sample. The source of the sample is a study of T cell responses to AZD1222 COVID-19 vaccine. Study findings and constraints: Donor demographics were predominantly white British with a female majority; clonal diversity may be underestimated. The repertoires were collected only after the peak T cell response. Across spike, vaccine-associated CD4 TCRs were found, dominant at 160-218 and 743-854.

Germline-derived CDR1 and CDR2 are SGHRS and YFSETQ. Trimming at V came to 0 bases and at J to 1 base, leaving 1 base not matched to a gene. This CDR3 is 15 amino acids long. Only in-frame clones appear in the TCRdb table, and some are missing; sequencing was by immunoSEQ multiplex PCR. The table lists 250,000 to 300,000 clones, about 94% of them singletons. This chain connects TRBV5-1 to TRBJ2-1, with 7 bases matching TRBD2. Material: peripheral blood, obtained 28 days after the second AZD1222 dose. The TCR comes from an adult who received the AZD1222 COVID-19 vaccine. This CDR3 reads CASSLDGGSYNEQFF. The CDR3 DNA is TGCGCCAGCAGCTTGGACGGGGGGTCCTACAATGAGCAGTTCTTC.